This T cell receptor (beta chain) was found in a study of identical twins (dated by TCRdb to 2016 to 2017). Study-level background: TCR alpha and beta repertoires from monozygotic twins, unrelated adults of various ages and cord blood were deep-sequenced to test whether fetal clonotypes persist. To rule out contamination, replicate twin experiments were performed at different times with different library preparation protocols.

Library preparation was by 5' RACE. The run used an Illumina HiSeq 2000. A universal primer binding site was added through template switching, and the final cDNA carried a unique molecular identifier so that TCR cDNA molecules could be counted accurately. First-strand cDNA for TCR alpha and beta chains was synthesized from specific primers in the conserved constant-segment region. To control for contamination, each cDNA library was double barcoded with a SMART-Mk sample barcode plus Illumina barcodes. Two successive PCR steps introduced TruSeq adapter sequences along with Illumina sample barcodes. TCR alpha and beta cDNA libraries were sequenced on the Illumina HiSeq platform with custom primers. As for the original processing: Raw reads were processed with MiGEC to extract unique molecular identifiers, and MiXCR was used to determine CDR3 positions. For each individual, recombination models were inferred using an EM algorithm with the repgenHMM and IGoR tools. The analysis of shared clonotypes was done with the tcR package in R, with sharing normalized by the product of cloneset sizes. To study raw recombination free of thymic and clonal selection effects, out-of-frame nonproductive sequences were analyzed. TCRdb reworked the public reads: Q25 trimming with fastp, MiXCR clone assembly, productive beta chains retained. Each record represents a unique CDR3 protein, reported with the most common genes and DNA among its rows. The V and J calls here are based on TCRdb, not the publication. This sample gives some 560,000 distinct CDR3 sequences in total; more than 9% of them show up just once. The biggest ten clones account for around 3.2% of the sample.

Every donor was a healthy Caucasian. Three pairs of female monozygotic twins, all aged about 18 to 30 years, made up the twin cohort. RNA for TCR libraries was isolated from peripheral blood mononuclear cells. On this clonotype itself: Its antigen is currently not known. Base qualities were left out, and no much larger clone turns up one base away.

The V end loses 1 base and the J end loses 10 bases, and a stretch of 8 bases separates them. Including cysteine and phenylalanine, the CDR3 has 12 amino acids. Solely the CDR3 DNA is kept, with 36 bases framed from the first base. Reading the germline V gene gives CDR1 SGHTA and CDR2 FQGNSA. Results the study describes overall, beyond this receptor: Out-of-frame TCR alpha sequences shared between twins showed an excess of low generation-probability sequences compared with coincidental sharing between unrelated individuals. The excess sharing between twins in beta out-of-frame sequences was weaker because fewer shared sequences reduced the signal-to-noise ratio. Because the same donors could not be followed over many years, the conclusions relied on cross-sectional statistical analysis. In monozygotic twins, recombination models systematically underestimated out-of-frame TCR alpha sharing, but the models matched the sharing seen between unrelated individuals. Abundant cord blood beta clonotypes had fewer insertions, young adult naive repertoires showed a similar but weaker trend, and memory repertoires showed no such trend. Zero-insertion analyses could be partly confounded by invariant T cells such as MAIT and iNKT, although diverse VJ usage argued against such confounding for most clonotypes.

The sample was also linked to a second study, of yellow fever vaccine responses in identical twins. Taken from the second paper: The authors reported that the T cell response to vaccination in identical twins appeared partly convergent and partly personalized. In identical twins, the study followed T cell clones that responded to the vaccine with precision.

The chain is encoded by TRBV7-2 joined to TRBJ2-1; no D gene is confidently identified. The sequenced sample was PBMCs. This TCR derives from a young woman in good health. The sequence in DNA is TGTGCCAGCAGCTTAGTACAGCAAGAGCAGTTCTTC. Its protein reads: CASSLVQQEQFF. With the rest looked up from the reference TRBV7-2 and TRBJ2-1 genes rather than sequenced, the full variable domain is GAGVSQSPSNKVTEKGKDVELRCDPISGHTALYWYRQSLGQGLEFLIYFQGNSAPDKSGLPSDRFSAERTGGSVSTLTIQRTQQEDSAVYLCASSLVQQEQFFGPGTRLTVL.